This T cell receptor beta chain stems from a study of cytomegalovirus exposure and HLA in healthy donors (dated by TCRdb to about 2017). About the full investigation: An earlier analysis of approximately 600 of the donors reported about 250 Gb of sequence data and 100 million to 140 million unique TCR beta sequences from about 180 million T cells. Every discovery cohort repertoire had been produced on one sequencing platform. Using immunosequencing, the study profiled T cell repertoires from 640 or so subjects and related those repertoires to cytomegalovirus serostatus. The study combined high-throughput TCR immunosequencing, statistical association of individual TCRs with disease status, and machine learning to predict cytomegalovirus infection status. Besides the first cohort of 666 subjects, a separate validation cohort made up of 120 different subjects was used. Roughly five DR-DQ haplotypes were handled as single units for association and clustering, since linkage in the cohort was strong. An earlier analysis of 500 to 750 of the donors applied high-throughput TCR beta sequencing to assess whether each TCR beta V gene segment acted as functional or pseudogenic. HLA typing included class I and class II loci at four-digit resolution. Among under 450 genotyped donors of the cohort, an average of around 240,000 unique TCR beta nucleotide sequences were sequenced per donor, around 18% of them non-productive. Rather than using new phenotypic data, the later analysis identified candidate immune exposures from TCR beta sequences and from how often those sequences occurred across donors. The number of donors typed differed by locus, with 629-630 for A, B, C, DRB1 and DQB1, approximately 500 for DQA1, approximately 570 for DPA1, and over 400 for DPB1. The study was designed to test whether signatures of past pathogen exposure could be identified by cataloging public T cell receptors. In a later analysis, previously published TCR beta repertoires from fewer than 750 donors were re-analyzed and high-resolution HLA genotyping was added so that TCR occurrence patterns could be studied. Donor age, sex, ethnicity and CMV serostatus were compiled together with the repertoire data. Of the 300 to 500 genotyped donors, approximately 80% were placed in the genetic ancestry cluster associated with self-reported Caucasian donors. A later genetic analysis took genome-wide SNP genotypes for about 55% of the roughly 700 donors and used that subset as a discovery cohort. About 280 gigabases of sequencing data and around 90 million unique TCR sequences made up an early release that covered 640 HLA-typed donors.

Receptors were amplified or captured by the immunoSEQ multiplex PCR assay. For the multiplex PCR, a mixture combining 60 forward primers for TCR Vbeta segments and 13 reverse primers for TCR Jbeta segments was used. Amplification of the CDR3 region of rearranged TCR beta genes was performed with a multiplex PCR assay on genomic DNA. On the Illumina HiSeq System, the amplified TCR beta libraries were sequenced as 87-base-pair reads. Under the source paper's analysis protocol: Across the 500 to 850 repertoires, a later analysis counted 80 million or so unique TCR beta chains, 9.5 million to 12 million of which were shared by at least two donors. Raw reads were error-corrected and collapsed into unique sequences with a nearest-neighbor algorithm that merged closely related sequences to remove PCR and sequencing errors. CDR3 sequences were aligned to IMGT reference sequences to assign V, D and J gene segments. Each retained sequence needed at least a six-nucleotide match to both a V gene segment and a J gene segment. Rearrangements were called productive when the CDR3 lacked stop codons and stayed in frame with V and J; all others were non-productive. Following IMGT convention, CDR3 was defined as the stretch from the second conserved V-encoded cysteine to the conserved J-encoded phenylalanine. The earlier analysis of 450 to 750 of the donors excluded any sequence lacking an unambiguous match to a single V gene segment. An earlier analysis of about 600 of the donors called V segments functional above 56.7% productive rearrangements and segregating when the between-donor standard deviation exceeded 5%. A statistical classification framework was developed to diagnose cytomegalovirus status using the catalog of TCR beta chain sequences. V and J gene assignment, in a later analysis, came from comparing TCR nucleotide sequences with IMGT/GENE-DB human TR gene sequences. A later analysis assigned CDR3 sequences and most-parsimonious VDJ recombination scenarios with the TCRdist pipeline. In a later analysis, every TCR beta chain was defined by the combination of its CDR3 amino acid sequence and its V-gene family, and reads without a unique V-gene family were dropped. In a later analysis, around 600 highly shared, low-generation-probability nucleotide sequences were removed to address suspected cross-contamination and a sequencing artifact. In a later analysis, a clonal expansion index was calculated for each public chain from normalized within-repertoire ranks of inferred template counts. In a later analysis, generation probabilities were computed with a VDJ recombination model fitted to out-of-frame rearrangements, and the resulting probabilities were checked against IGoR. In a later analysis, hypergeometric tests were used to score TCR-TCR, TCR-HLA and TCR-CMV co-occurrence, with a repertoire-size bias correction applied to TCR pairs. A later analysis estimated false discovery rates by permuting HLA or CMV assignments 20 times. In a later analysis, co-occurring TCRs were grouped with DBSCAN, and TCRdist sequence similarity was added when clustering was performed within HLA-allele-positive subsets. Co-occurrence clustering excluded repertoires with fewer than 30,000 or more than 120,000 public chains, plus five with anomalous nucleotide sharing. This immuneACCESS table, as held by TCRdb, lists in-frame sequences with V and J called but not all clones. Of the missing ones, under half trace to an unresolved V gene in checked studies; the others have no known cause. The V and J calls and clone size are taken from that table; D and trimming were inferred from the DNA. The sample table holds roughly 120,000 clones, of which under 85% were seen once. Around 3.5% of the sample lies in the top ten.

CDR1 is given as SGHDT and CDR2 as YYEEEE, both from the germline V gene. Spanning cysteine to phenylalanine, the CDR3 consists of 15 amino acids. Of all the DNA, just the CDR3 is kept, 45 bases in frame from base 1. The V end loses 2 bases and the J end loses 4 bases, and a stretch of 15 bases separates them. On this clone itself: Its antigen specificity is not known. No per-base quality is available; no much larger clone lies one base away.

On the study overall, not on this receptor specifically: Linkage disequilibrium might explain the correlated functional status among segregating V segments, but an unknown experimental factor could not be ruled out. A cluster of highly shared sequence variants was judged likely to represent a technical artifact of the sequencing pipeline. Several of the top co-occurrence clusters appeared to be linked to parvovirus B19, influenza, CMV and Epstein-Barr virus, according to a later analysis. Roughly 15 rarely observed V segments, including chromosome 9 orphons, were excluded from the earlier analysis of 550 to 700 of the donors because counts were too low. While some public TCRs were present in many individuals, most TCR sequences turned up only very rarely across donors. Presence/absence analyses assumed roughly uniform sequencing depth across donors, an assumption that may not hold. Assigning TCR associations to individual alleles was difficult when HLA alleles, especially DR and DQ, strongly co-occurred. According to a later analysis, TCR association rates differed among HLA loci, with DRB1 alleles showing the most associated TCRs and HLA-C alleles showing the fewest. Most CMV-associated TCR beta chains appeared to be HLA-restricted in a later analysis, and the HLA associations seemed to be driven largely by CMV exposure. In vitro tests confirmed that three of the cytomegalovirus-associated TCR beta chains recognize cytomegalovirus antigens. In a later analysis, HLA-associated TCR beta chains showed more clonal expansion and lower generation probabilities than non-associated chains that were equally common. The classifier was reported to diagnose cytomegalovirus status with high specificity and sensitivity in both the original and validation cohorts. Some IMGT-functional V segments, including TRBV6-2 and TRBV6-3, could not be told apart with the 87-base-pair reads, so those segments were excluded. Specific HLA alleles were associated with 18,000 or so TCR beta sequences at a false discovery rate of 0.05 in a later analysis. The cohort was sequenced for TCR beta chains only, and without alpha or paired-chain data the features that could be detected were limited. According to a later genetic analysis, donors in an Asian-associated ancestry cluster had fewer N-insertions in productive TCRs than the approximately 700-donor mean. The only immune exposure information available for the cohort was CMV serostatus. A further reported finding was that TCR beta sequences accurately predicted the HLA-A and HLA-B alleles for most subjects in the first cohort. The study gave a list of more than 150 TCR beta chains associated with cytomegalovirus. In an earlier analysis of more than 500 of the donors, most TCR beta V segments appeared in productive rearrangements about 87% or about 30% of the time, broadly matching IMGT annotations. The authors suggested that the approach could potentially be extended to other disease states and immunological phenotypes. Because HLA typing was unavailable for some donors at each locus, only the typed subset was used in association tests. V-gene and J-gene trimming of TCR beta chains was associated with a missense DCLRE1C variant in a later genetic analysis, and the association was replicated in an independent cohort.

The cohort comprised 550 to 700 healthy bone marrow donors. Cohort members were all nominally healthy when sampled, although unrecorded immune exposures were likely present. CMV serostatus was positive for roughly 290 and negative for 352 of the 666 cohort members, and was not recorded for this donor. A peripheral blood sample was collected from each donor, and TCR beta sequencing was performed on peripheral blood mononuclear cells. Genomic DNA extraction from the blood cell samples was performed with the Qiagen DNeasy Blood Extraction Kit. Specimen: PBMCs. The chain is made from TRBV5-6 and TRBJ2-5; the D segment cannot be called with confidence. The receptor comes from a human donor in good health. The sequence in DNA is TGTGCCAGCAGCTTCCGGGTTCTCGGCGGAGAGACCCAGTACTTC. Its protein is CASSFRVLGGETQYF. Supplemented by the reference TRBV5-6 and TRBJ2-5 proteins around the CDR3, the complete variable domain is DAGVTQSPTHLIKTRGQQVTLRCSPKSGHDTVSWYQQALGQGPQFIFQYYEEEERQRGNFPDRFSGHQFPNYSSELNVNALLLGDSALYLCASSFRVLGGETQYFGPGTRLLVL.